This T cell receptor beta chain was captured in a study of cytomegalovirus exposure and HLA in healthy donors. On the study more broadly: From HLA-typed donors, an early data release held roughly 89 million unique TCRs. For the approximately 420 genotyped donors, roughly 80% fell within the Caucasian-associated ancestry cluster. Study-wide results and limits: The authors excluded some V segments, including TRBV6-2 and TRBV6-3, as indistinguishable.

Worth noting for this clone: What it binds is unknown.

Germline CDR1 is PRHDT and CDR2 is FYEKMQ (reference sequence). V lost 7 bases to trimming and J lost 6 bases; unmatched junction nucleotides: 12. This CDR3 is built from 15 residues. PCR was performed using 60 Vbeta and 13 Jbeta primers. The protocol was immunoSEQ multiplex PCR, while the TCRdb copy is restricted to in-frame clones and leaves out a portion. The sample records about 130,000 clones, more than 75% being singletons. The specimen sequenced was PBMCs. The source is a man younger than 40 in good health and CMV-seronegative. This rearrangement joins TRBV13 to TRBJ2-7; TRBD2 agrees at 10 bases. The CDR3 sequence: CASNPRGLASREQYF. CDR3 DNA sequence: TGTGCCAGCAACCCAAGGGGACTAGCGAGTCGCGAGCAGTACTTC.